This T cell receptor (beta chain) was captured by sequencing in a study of blood T cell repertoires in COVID-19. Study-level information: Spain, Italy and the United States supplied samples that represented acute and convalescent COVID-19.

From germline, CDR1 is GTSNPN and CDR2 SVGIG (reference sequence). The CDR3 extends over 17 amino acids. Trimming removed 0 bases from V and 2 bases from J, with 20 bases in between. TCRdb keeps only in-frame clones here, not all; method: immunoSEQ multiplex PCR. This sample yields around 300,000 clones, of which approximately 88% are seen a single time; more than 3% belongs to the top ten. This clonotype originated in a woman in her fifties or sixties with active or convalescent COVID-19. The source material was peripheral blood. The rearrangement uses TRBV30 and TRBJ2-7; D is ambiguous. The CDR3 sequence: CAWSVGVSVTFPYEQYF. In DNA, the CDR3 is TGTGCCTGGAGTGTAGGAGTCAGCGTTACCTTCCCCTACGAGCAGTACTTC.